This TCR beta chain was retrieved from a study of blood T cell repertoires in COVID-19. Germline CDR1 SGHAT, CDR2 FQDESV (reference sequence). The V end lost 1 base, the J end lost 6 bases, and 7 bases lay between the germline ends. The CDR3 length is 13 residues. Repertoires were generated with immunoSEQ multiplex PCR, while TCRdb's copy carries only in-frame clones and drops some. The sample has around 40,000 clones, around 90% seen once. The clonotype comes from a man aged 45-65 years with active COVID-19. The chain joins TRBV11-1 to TRBJ2-4; D is perhaps TRBD1 (5 bases). Sequencing was carried out using peripheral blood. This CDR3 reads CASSLGGGNIQYF. The CDR3 DNA is TGTGCCAGCAGCTTAGGGGGCGGAAACATTCAGTACTTC.